One and the same sample provided the 8 T cell receptor beta chains below, sequenced in a study of blood T cell repertoires in COVID-19. Profiled with immunoSEQ multiplex PCR; TCRdb holds only in-frame clones, not every one. The sample contains roughly 230,000 clones, approximately 85% of which appear only once. What was sequenced was peripheral blood. These receptor sequences come from a man aged 50-60 years with acute or convalescent COVID-19.

This sequence joins TRBV12-3 or TRBV12-4 and TRBJ1-1, with D uncertain. With 6 bases removed from V and 4 bases from J, the gap between germline ends came to 12 bases. This CDR3 contains 13 residues. For the CDR3, the DNA is TGTGCCAGCAGAAACGAGGGCGGCACTGAAGCTTTCTTT. Translated: CASRNEGGTEAFF.

The chain employs TRBV6-6 and TRBJ1-4; D is possibly TRBD1 (6 bases). The length of the CDR3 is 14 residues. V was clipped by 6 bases and J by 7 bases, with 15 bases between them. Looked up from germline, CDR1 is MNHNY and CDR2 is SVGAGI (reference sequence). The chain's CDR3 is CASSEGVMGEKLFF. The CDR3 DNA reads TGTGCCAGCAGCGAGGGGGTTATGGGTGAAAAACTGTTTTTT.

The chain is built from TRBV19 and TRBJ2-7; TRBD2 agrees at 9 bases. The CDR3 contains 13 residues. Trimming at V came to 6 bases and at J to 3 bases, leaving 3 bases not matched to a gene. Germline V gene data show CDR1 as LNHDA and CDR2 as SQIVND (reference sequence). The CDR3, as DNA: TGTGCCAGTAGCCTAGCGGGGCTCTACGAGCAGTACTTC. Protein sequence: CASSLAGLYEQYF. Looking up the rest from reference TRBV19 and TRBJ2-7 gives the full variable domain: DGGITQSPKYLFRKEGQNVTLSCEQNLNHDAMYWYRQDPGQGLRLIYYSQIVNDFQKGDIAEGYSVSREKKESFPLTVTSAQKNPTAFYLCASSLAGLYEQYFGPGTRLTVT.

The rearrangement links TRBV18 to TRBJ2-5, with 7 bases identical to TRBD2. This CDR3 is 15 amino acids long. J was trimmed by 5 bases and V by 1 base; bases with no gene match: 7. CDR1 and CDR2 (germline): KGHSH, LQKENI. CDR3 nucleotides: TGTGCCAGCTCACCACTTGAACGGGAGGTGGAGACCCAGTACTTC. The encoded protein is CASSPLEREVETQYF. The whole variable domain, remainder taken from reference TRBV18 and TRBJ2-5, is NAGVMQNPRHLVRRRGQEARLRCSPMKGHSHVYWYRQLPEEGLKFMVYLQKENIIDESGMPKERFSAEFPKEGPSILRIQQVVRGDSAAYFCASSPLEREVETQYFGPGTRLLVL.

The chain carries TRBV25-1 and TRBJ1-1, with D possibly being TRBD1 (5 bases). The germline CDR1 and CDR2 sequences are MGHDK and SYGVNS. V lost 3 bases, J lost 3 bases, and 14 bases lay in between. CDR3 size: 15 residues. CDR3 sequence: CASSDPRVGDTEAFF. As DNA, the CDR3 is TGTGCCAGCAGTGACCCCAGGGTTGGGGACACTGAAGCTTTCTTT.

V is TRBV6-5 and J is TRBJ2-3; 8 nucleotides align to TRBD2. V gave up 7 bases and J gave up 0 bases; unmatched junction bases: 6. This CDR3 is 15 amino acids long. Germline V gene data show CDR1 as MNHEY and CDR2 as SVGAGI. DNA of the CDR3: TGTGCCAGCAATCGACTAGCGACTAGCACAGATACGCAGTATTTT. Its protein product is CASNRLATSTDTQYF.

The V call is TRBV2, the J call TRBJ1-2, with D maybe TRBD1 (5 bases). V shed 4 bases and J shed 7 bases, with 22 bases lying between them. The CDR3 is 16 amino acids. The germline V gene encodes CDR1 SNHLY and CDR2 FYNNEI. The CDR3 bases are TGTGCCAGCAGTGCCTGGGTGGATCGGGGGTCGAGTGGCTACACCTTC. This gives the protein CASSAWVDRGSSGYTF.

V gene TRBV7-3 combines with J gene TRBJ2-2, with D perhaps TRBD2 (5 bases). Germline V gene sequence: CDR1 SGHTA, CDR2 FQGTGA. The V end was cut by 1 base, the J end by 0 bases, with 12 bases between. CDR3 size: 17 residues. CDR3 bases: TGTGCCAGCAGCTTAAGCCCGCGGGCCGCGAACACCGGGGAGCTGTTTTTT. It encodes CASSLSPRAANTGELFF. The whole variable domain, remainder taken from reference TRBV7-3 and TRBJ2-2, is GAGVSQTPSNKVTEKGKYVELRCDPISGHTALYWYRQSLGQGPEFLIYFQGTGAADDSGLPNDRFFAVRPEGSVSTLKIQRTERGDSAVYLCASSLSPRAANTGELFFGEGSRLTVL.